The present TCR beta chain was sequenced within a study of T cell responses to AZD1222 COVID-19 vaccine. Only in-frame clones appear in the TCRdb table, and some are missing; sequencing was by immunoSEQ multiplex PCR. The sample records 90,000 to 120,000 clones, around 90% being singletons. The CDR3 is 13 amino acids. CDR1 LGHNT and CDR2 FRNRAP come from the germline V gene. Trimming took off 5 bases at V and 5 bases at J, with 12 bases between the two ends. This specimen was peripheral blood, taken on day 0 of AZD1222 vaccination. The clonotype comes from an adult in good health. The chain employs TRBV12-5 and TRBJ2-5, with D possibly called TRBD1 or TRBD2 (5 bases each). In DNA, the CDR3 is TGTGCTAGTGGTCCGGGACGAAGGGAGACCCAGTACTTC. Translation gives CASGPGRRETQYF.